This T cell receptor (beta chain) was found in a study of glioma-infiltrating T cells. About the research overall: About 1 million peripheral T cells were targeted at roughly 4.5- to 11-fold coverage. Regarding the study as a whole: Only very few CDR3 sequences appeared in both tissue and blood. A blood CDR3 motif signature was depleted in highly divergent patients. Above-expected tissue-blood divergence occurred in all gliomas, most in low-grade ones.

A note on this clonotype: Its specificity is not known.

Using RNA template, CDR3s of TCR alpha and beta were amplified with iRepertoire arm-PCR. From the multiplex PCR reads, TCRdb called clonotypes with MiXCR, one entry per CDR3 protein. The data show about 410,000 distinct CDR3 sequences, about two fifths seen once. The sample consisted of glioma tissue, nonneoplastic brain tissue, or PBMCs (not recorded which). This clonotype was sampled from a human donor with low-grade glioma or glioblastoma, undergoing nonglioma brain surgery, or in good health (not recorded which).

The CDR3 nucleotides are TGTGCCAGCAGCCAAGATACGGGAGGTGGTTATGAGCAGTTCTTC. As protein: CASSQDTGGGYEQFF. The chain has TRBV3-1 and TRBJ2-1, with TRBD2 matching over 7 bases. Germline V lookup: CDR1 LGHDT, CDR2 YNNKEL (reference sequence). The J segment lost 8 bases and the V segment lost 0 bases, leaving 7 bases of the junction unmatched. The CDR3 runs 15 residues.